These T cell receptor beta chains were read from a single sample in a study of graft-versus-host responses after intestinal transplantation. The method was immunoSEQ multiplex PCR; TCRdb's version includes in-frame clones alone and lacks a portion of them. The repertoire has 20,000 to 25,000 clones, 25% to 35% of them found once; the top ten carry 7.5% to 9.5%. The sequencing used alloreactive CD8+ T cells from a mixed lymphocyte reaction culture, collected before intestinal transplant. The receptors stem from a human patient who received an intestinal transplant. The CDR3 runs from the conserved cysteine through the conserved F or W. The D gene is left open where the match is weak. Clone sizes are given selectively: once, few, many, or a class where the clone is expanded.

V: TRBV25-1; size: few; D: NA; J: TRBJ2-3; CDR3: CASSLSSGTDTQYF; DNA: TGTGCCAGCAGTTTGTCGAGCGGGACAGATACGCAGTATTTT
V: TRBV4-1; size: NA; D: TRBD1; J: TRBJ1-2; CDR3: CASSRGTDQGNGYTF; DNA: TGTGCCAGCAGCAGAGGGACAGACCAAGGAAATGGCTACACCTTC
V: TRBV4-3; size: NA; D: NA; J: TRBJ2-7; CDR3: CASSQAGTYEQYF; DNA: TGCGCCAGCAGCCAAGCCGGCACCTACGAGCAGTACTTC
V: TRBV19; size: NA; D: NA; J: TRBJ1-2; CDR3: CASSIYSGDVYGYTF; DNA: TGTGCCAGTAGTATATATTCGGGGGACGTCTATGGCTACACCTTC
V: TRBV2; size: medium-sized; D: TRBD1; J: TRBJ1-1; CDR3: CASRRGQGINTEAFF; DNA: TGTGCCAGCCGACGTGGACAGGGGATTAACACTGAAGCTTTCTTT
V: TRBV5-5; size: few; D: NA; J: TRBJ2-1; CDR3: CASSLYQGPRFDNEQFF; DNA: TGTGCCAGCAGCTTATATCAGGGTCCCAGATTTGACAATGAGCAGTTCTTC
V: TRBV6-5; size: few; D: TRBD2; J: TRBJ2-7; CDR3: CASSYSGSEQYF; DNA: TGTGCCAGCAGTTACAGCGGGAGCGAGCAGTACTTC
V: TRBV11-3; size: NA; D: NA; J: TRBJ1-1; CDR3: CASSLAQGSEAFF; DNA: TGTGCCAGCAGCTTGGCCCAGGGCTCTGAAGCTTTCTTT
V: TRBV7-9; size: NA; D: NA; J: TRBJ2-1; CDR3: CASSLALGGKNNEQFF; DNA: TGTGCCAGCAGCTTAGCGCTAGGGGGGAAAAACAATGAGCAGTTCTTC
V: TRBV7-6; size: medium-sized; D: NA; J: TRBJ1-1; CDR3: CASSLEAKNTEAFF; DNA: TGTGCCAGCAGCTTAGAAGCAAAGAACACTGAAGCTTTCTTT
V: TRBV10-3; size: NA; D: NA; J: TRBJ2-2; CDR3: CAIRSSGSGNTGELFF; DNA: TGTGCCATCAGATCCTCCGGGTCGGGTAACACCGGGGAGCTGTTTTTT
V: TRBV5-5; size: once; D: TRBD1; J: TRBJ1-1; CDR3: CASRGGTGFTEAFF; DNA: TGTGCCAGCAGAGGAGGGACAGGGTTCACTGAAGCTTTCTTT
V: TRBV7-9; size: NA; D: NA; J: TRBJ1-2; CDR3: CASSLASRIGAEYGYTF; DNA: TGTGCCAGCAGCTTAGCCTCTCGTATCGGGGCGGAGTATGGCTACACCTTC
V: TRBV6-6; size: NA; D: TRBD2; J: TRBJ2-1; CDR3: CASSLGTSVFNEQFF; DNA: TGTGCCAGCAGTTTGGGGACTAGCGTATTCAATGAGCAGTTCTTC
V: TRBV5-1; size: NA; D: NA; J: TRBJ2-2; CDR3: CASSLEAGDTGELFF; DNA: TGCGCCAGCAGCTTGGAAGCCGGGGACACCGGGGAGCTGTTTTTT
V: TRBV4-1; size: NA; D: TRBD2; J: TRBJ2-7; CDR3: CASSQDGTSYEQYF; DNA: TGTGCCAGCAGCCAAGATGGGACTAGCTACGAGCAGTACTTC
V: TRBV7-9; size: NA; D: NA; J: TRBJ2-7; CDR3: CASSGQIIYEQYF; DNA: TGTGCCAGCAGCGGACAGATCATCTACGAGCAGTACTTC
V: TRBV9; size: NA; D: TRBD1; J: TRBJ2-3; CDR3: CASSGTGGTDTQYF; DNA: TGTGCCAGCAGCGGGACAGGGGGCACAGATACGCAGTATTTT
V: TRBV7-9; size: NA; D: NA; J: TRBJ1-2; CDR3: CASSLRKEAKYGYTF; DNA: TGTGCCAGCAGCTTAAGAAAGGAGGCCAAATATGGCTACACCTTC
V: TRBV5-6; size: NA; D: NA; J: TRBJ2-3; CDR3: CASSWGDTQYF; DNA: TGTGCCAGCAGCTGGGGTGATACGCAGTATTTT
V: TRBV4-1; size: NA; D: NA; J: TRBJ2-7; CDR3: CASSPRVYSSYEQYF; DNA: TGCGCCAGCAGTCCTAGGGTTTATAGCTCCTACGAGCAGTACTTC
V: TRBV7-6; size: NA; D: NA; J: TRBJ2-7; CDR3: CASAPRGDEQYF; DNA: TGTGCCAGCGCTCCGCGGGGCGACGAGCAGTACTTC
V: TRBV2; size: NA; D: TRBD1; J: TRBJ1-1; CDR3: CASSPQGDNTEAFF; DNA: TGTGCCAGCAGCCCCCAGGGGGACAACACTGAAGCTTTCTTT
V: TRBV6-1; size: NA; D: TRBD1; J: TRBJ2-7; CDR3: CASSRRGLTYEQYF; DNA: TGTGCCAGCAGTCGTAGGGGGCTAACCTACGAGCAGTACTTC
V: TRBV5-5; size: NA; D: NA; J: TRBJ1-5; CDR3: CASSLVIGSQPQHF; DNA: TGTGCCAGCAGCTTGGTTATAGGGAGTCAGCCCCAGCATTTT
V: TRBV7-9; size: few; D: TRBD2; J: TRBJ2-6; CDR3: CASSGGTSRSSGANVLTF; DNA: TGTGCCAGCAGCGGAGGGACTAGCCGAAGCTCTGGGGCCAACGTCCTGACTTTC
V: TRBV5-1; size: once; D: NA; J: TRBJ2-7; CDR3: CASSLEGASYEQYF; DNA: TGTGCCAGCAGCTTGGAGGGGGCATCCTACGAGCAGTACTTC
V: TRBV19; size: medium-sized; D: NA; J: TRBJ1-2; CDR3: CASSIRGLRPYGYTF; DNA: TGTGCCAGTAGTATAAGGGGCCTTAGACCCTATGGCTACACCTTC
V: TRBV7-6; size: NA; D: TRBD2; J: TRBJ2-3; CDR3: CASSPSGNTDTQYF; DNA: TGTGCCAGCAGCCCCAGCGGGAACACAGATACGCAGTATTTT
V: TRBV5-1; size: NA; D: NA; J: TRBJ1-2; CDR3: CASSLAGVRYGYTF; DNA: TGCGCCAGCAGCTTGGCGGGGGTCCGCTATGGCTACACCTTC
V: TRBV9; size: NA; D: NA; J: TRBJ2-4; CDR3: CASSVGGQGNIQYF; DNA: TGTGCCAGCAGCGTAGGAGGGCAGGGTAACATTCAGTACTTC
V: TRBV9; size: few; D: TRBD2; J: TRBJ2-5; CDR3: CASSTGTSGQETQYF; DNA: TGTGCCAGCAGCACCGGGACTAGCGGGCAAGAGACCCAGTACTTC
V: TRBV29-1; size: NA; D: NA; J: TRBJ2-7; CDR3: CSVEEETYEQYF; DNA: TGCAGCGTTGAGGAGGAGACCTACGAGCAGTACTTC
V: TRBV4-1; size: NA; D: NA; J: TRBJ2-1; CDR3: CASSQDWESGQFF; DNA: TGCGCCAGCAGCCAAGATTGGGAGTCGGGGCAGTTCTTC
V: TRBV28; size: NA; D: NA; J: TRBJ2-1; CDR3: CASSEMADSYNEQFF; DNA: TGTGCCAGCAGCGAGATGGCGGATTCCTACAATGAGCAGTTCTTC
V: TRBV4-1; size: once; D: TRBD2; J: TRBJ2-5; CDR3: CASSPRLAGTQETQYF; DNA: TGCGCCAGCAGCCCTCGACTAGCGGGGACGCAAGAGACCCAGTACTTC
V: TRBV5-6; size: NA; D: NA; J: TRBJ1-2; CDR3: CASSPRLRRVEGGYTF; DNA: TGTGCCAGCAGCCCGAGATTGAGGCGGGTGGAGGGTGGCTACACCTTC
V: TRBV14; size: NA; D: TRBD1; J: TRBJ2-3; CDR3: CASSQDLGQATDTQYF; DNA: TGTGCCAGCAGCCAAGATTTGGGACAGGCTACAGATACGCAGTATTTT
V: TRBV6-6; size: few; D: NA; J: TRBJ1-1; CDR3: CASGDPMNTEAFF; DNA: TGTGCCAGCGGAGATCCCATGAACACTGAAGCTTTCTTT
V: TRBV20-1; size: NA; D: NA; J: TRBJ2-1; CDR3: CSARNSLPQFF; DNA: TGCAGTGCTAGGAATAGCCTACCCCAGTTCTTC